Listed here are 8 T cell receptor beta chains from one sample, sequenced in a study of shared clonotypes between healthy human individuals. Profiling relied on immunoSEQ multiplex PCR, and the TCRdb table lists in-frame clones only, not all of them. This repertoire shows some 630,000 clones, roughly 70% found once; its top ten account for 1.5% to 2%. The source material was memory CD4+ T cells sorted from blood. Subset meaning: CD45RA-negative fraction. The origin of the receptors is a woman younger than 45 in good health.

The chain joins TRBV4-1 to TRBJ2-3; perhaps D is TRBD1 or TRBD2 (5 bases each). Trimming shortened V by 0 bases and J by 2 bases, and 15 bases separated the two germline ends. The CDR3 runs to 17 residues. CDR1 is MGHRA and CDR2 is YSYEKL in the germline V gene. The CDR3 bases are TGCGCCAGCAGCCAAGAAGGGAAGGGACCTCCCACAGATACGCAGTATTTT. This sequence encodes CASSQEGKGPPTDTQYF.

The V call is TRBV5-6, the J call TRBJ2-7; D ambiguous. The CDR3 loop spans 14 amino acids. V shed 0 bases and J shed 6 bases, with 13 bases lying between them. Looked up from germline, CDR1 is SGHDT and CDR2 is YYEEEE. The CDR3 loop is CASSLGGWASEQYF. DNA for the CDR3: TGTGCCAGCAGCTTGGGGGGATGGGCCAGCGAGCAGTACTTC.

This rearrangement joins TRBV7-8 to TRBJ1-1, with 7 bases lining up with TRBD1. There are 15 residues in the CDR3. J gave up 1 base and V 4 bases, and 6 bases lay outside the gene matches. CDR1 is SGHVS, CDR2 FQNEAQ, per germline. CDR3 coding DNA: TGTGCCAGCAGCTCTCAGGGGGGCCCGAACACTGAAGCTTTCTTT. Its translation: CASSSQGGPNTEAFF. The variable domain in full, completed from reference TRBV7-8 and TRBJ1-1, reads GAGVSQSPRYKVAKRGQDVALRCDPISGHVSLFWYQQALGQGPEFLTYFQNEAQLDKSGLPSDRFFAERPEGSVSTLKIQRTQQEDSAVYLCASSSQGGPNTEAFFGQGTRLTVV.

V and J are TRBV28 and TRBJ1-5, with D uncertain. The CDR3 has 12 residues. V was pared by 7 bases and J by 5 bases, with 9 bases between. From germline, CDR1 is MDHEN and CDR2 SYDVKM. This CDR3 is CASTASDQPQHF. The CDR3 nucleotides are TGTGCCAGCACCGCCTCAGATCAGCCCCAGCATTTT.

The rearrangement uses TRBV18 and TRBJ2-7; D unresolved. CDR1 is KGHSH, CDR2 LQKENI, per germline. The CDR3 contains 15 residues. Trimming shortened V by 0 bases and J by 1 base, and 10 bases separated the two germline ends. This CDR3 reads CASSPPNVESYEQYF. CDR3 nucleotide sequence: TGTGCCAGCTCACCACCGAATGTTGAGTCCTACGAGCAGTACTTC.

The chain joins TRBV11-3 to TRBJ2-2; TRBD2 matches at 11 bases. Germline V lookup: CDR1 SGHNT, CDR2 YENEEA. The CDR3 runs 19 residues. After removal of 4 bases from V and 7 bases from J, the junction contained 17 bases not matched to a gene. Here the CDR3 DNA reads TGTGCCAGCAGCTCCAGGGTAAGGGTTTCTAGCGGGAGGATCGGGGAGCTGTTTTTT. Translation gives CASSSRVRVSSGRIGELFF.

The rearrangement links TRBV11-3 to TRBJ2-1; 13 nucleotides match TRBD2. V lost 5 bases and J lost 8; bases outside the gene matches: 6. Germline assignment: CDR1 SGHNT and CDR2 YENEEA. This CDR3 contains 15 residues. This CDR3 reads CASSPGTSGIHEQFF. The CDR3 DNA reads as TGTGCCAGCAGCCCCGGGACTAGCGGGATTCATGAGCAGTTCTTC. The full variable domain, with the rest looked up from reference TRBV11-3 and TRBJ2-1, is EAGVVQSPRYKIIEKKQPVAFWCNPISGHNTLYWYLQNLGQGPELLIRYENEEAVDDSQLPKDRFSAERLKGVDSTLKIQPAELGDSAVYLCASSPGTSGIHEQFFGPGTRLTVL.

This clone occurred a few times. The rearrangement links TRBV5-1 to TRBJ2-1; TRBD2 aligns across 11 bases. Germline lookup yields CDR1 SGHRS and CDR2 YFSETQ. V shed 3 bases and J 5 bases; nucleotides not matched to a gene: 4. The CDR3 sequence is 15 residues long. Here the CDR3 reads CASSSGTSGNNEQFF. Here the CDR3 DNA reads TGCGCCAGCAGCTCCGGGACTAGCGGAAACAATGAGCAGTTCTTC.